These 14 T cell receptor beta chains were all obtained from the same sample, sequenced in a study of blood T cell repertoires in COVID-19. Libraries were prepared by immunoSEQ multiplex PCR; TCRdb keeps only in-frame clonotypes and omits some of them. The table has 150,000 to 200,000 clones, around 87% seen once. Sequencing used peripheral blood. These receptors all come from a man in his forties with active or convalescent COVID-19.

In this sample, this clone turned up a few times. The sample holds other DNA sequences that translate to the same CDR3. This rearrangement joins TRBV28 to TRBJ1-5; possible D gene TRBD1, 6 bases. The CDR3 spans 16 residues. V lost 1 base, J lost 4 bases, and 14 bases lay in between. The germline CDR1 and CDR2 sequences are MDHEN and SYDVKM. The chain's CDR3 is CASSLLGAEGNQPQHF. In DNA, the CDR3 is TGTGCCAGCAGTTTATTGGGGGCAGAAGGGAATCAGCCCCAGCATTTT.

For the CDR3, the DNA is TGTGCCAGCAGCTATCAGGGTGACTATGGCTACACCTTC. It specifies CASSYQGDYGYTF. The rearrangement uses TRBV3-1 (or the pseudogene TRBV3-2) and TRBJ1-2, with D perhaps TRBD1 (5 bases). V lost 5 bases to trimming and J lost 3 bases, with 10 bases between them. CDR1 LGHDT and CDR2 YNNKEL come from the germline V gene (reference sequence). The CDR3 extends over 13 amino acids.

The CDR3 loop reads CASSSRQAGNTEAFF. CDR3 DNA: TGTGCCAGCTCATCTCGACAGGCTGGGAACACTGAAGCTTTCTTT. The chain employs TRBV18 and TRBJ1-1; TRBD1 is a possible D gene (6 bases). The CDR3 covers 15 residues. Trimming removed 5 bases from V and 1 base from J, with 14 bases in between. CDR1 KGHSH and CDR2 LQKENI come from the germline V gene.

DNA of the CDR3: TGTGCCAGCAGTTTATTGGGACAGGGGGACGGGCAGCCCCAGCATTTT. This translates into CASSLLGQGDGQPQHF. V and J are TRBV28 and TRBJ1-5; 11 bases are a match to TRBD1. The CDR3 extends over 16 amino acids. J lost 7 bases, V lost 1 base, and 6 bases had no gene match. Germline V gives CDR1 MDHEN, CDR2 SYDVKM.

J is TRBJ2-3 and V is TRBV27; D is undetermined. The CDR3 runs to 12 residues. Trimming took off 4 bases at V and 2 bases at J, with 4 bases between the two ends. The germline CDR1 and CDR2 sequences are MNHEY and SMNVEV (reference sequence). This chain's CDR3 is CASSSYTDTQYF. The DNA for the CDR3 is TGTGCCAGCAGTTCCTACACAGATACGCAGTATTTT.

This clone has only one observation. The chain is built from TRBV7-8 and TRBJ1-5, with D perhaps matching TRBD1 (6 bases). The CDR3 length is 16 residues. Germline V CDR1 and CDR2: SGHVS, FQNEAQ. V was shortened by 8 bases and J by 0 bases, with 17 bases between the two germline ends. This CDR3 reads CASVLDGTTSNQPQHF. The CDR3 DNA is TGTGCCAGCGTGCTCGATGGGACAACTAGCAATCAGCCCCAGCATTTT.

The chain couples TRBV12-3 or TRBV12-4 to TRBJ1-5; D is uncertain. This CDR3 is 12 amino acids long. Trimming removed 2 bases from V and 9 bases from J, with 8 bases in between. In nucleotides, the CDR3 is TGTGCCAGCAGTTTATCCTCCGGGCCCCAGCATTTT. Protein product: CASSLSSGPQHF.

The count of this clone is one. The CDR3 loop reads CASSIGTFDSPLHF. The DNA of the CDR3 is TGTGCCAGTAGCATCGGGACATTTGATTCACCCCTCCACTTT. The rearrangement links TRBV19 to TRBJ1-6, with D perhaps TRBD1 (6 bases). The germline V gene has CDR1 LNHDA and CDR2 SQIVND (reference sequence). Trimming took off 6 bases at V and 8 bases at J, with 14 bases between the two ends. The CDR3 has 14 amino acids.

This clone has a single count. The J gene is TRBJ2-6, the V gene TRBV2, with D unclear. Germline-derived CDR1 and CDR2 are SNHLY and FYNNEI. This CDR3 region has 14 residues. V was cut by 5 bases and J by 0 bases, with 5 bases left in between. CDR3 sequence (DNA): TGTGCCAGCAGTCTAATCTCTGGGGCCAACGTCCTGACTTTC. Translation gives CASSLISGANVLTF.

The CDR3 protein is CASSRYSGGSTNTGELFF. The CDR3 DNA follows: TGCGCCAGCAGCCGGTATAGCGGGGGGTCCACGAACACCGGGGAGCTGTTTTTT. V usage is TRBV4-1 and J usage is TRBJ2-2, with 10 positions matching TRBD2. The CDR3 is made up of 18 amino acids. V trimming: 4 bases; J trimming: 0 bases; junction bases outside the gene matches: 8. CDR1 is MGHRA and CDR2 is YSYEKL in the germline V gene.

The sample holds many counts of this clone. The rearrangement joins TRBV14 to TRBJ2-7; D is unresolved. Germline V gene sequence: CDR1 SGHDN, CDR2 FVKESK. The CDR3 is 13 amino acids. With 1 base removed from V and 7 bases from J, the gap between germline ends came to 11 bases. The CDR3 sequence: CASSQGQAREQYF. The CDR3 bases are TGTGCCAGCAGCCAAGGCCAGGCCAGGGAGCAGTACTTC.

In DNA form, the CDR3 reads TGTGCCAGCAGTGAATGGGCCAGGGGAGTGAGCAATCAGCCCCAGCATTTT. It yields the protein CASSEWARGVSNQPQHF. The rearrangement uses TRBV6-1 and TRBJ1-5; tentatively, D is TRBD1 (6 bases). The CDR3 spans 17 residues. Germline V lookup: CDR1 MNHNS, CDR2 SASEGT. Trimming cost V 2 bases and J 1 base, with 15 bases left between them.

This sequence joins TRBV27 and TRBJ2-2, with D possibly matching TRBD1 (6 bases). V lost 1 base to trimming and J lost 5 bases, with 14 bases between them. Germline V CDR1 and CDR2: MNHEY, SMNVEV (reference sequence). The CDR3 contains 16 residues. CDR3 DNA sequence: TGTGCCAGCAGTTTATTAGCTCTTACAGGGACCGGGGAGCTGTTTTTT. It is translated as CASSLLALTGTGELFF.

DNA of the CDR3: TGTGCCAGCAGTGAATTATCGTTCGGGAGTGCTAATGAAAAACTGTTTTTT. This gives the protein CASSELSFGSANEKLFF. The V gene is TRBV25-1, the J gene TRBJ1-4; D is undetermined. Trimming left V 1 base short and J 3 bases short, with 15 bases between. Germline V CDR1 and CDR2: MGHDK, SYGVNS. This CDR3 is 17 amino acids long.